These 2 T cell receptor beta chains were all obtained from the same sample, sequenced in a study of response to subunit inactivated influenza vaccine. TCRdb reprocessed the RT-PCR reads via MiXCR and lists one record per CDR3 protein. The table shows 170,000 or so distinct CDR3 sequences, with roughly 10% occurring only once. The specimen comprised CD8+ T cells sorted from PBMCs, sampled less than 30 months after vaccination. Source of these receptors: a man between 50 and 70 years old who received an inactivated influenza vaccine.

CDR3 amino acids: CASSYSPGGQGHEQFF. The CDR3 DNA reads as TGTGCCAGCAGTTACTCCCCCGGGGGACAGGGCCATGAGCAGTTCTTC. The chain uses TRBV6-5 and TRBJ2-1; 9 nucleotides agree with TRBD1. The CDR3 consists of 16 residues. Germline CDR1 MNHEY, CDR2 SVGAGI. The junction had 8 bases not matched to a gene; V was cut back by 0 bases and J by 8 bases.

This chain links TRBV4-3 with TRBJ2-7; D gene ambiguous. The V end was cut by 2 bases, the J end by 2 bases, with 13 bases between. CDR1 and CDR2 (germline): LGHNA, YSLEER. The CDR3 covers 15 residues. As DNA, the CDR3 is TGCGCCAGCAGCCAACGCCAAAGTTCAGCCTACGAGCAGTACTTC. It is translated as CASSQRQSSAYEQYF.